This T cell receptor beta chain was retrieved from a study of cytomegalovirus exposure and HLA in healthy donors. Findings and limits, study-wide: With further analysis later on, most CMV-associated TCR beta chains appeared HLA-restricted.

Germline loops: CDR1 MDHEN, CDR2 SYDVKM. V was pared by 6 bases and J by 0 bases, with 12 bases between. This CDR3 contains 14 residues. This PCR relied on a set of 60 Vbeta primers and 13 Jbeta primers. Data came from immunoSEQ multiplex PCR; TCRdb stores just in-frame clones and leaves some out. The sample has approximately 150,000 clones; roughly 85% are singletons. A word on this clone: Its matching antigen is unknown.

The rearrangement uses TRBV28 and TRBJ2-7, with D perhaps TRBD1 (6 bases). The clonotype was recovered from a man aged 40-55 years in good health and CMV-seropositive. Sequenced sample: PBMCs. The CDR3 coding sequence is TGTGCCAGCAGGGGAACAGGGAACTCCTACGAGCAGTACTTC. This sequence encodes CASRGTGNSYEQYF.